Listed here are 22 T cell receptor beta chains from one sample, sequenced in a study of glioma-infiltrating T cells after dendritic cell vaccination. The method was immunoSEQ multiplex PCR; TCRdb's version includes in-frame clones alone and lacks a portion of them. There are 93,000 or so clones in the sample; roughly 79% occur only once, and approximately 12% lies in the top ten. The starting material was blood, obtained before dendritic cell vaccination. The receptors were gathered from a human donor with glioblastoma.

The CDR3 sequence: CASSAGVASTDTQYF. CDR3 nucleotides: TGTGCCAGCAGCGCGGGAGTTGCTAGCACAGATACGCAGTATTTT. This chain connects TRBV5-6 to TRBJ2-3; the match to TRBD2 covers 7 bases. The germline CDR1 and CDR2 sequences are SGHDT and YYEEEE. This CDR3 contains 15 residues. Unmatched junction bases numbered 5, after V lost 4 bases and J lost 0 bases.

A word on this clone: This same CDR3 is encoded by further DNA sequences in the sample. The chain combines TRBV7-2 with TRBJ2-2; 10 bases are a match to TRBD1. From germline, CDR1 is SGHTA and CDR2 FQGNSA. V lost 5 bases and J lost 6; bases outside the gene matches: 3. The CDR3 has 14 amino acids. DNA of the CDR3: TGTGCCAGCAGCGGACAGGGGGACTCCGGGGAGCTGTTTTTT. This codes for CASSGQGDSGELFF.

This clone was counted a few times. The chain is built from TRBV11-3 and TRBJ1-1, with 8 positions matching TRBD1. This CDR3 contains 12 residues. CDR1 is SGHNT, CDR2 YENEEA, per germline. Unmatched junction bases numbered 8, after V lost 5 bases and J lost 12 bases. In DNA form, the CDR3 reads TGTGCCAGCAGCGAAGGGACAGGCACACCTTTCTTT. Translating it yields CASSEGTGTPFF.

CDR3 nucleotide sequence: TGTGCCAGCAGCCCTGTGATAGGGGGTAATGAGCAGTTCTTC. Its translation is CASSPVIGGNEQFF. V and J are TRBV6-4 and TRBJ2-1; D might be TRBD1 (6 bases). This CDR3 has 14 residues. In germline, CDR1 is MRHNA, CDR2 SNTAGT. Trimming took off 6 bases at V and 7 bases at J, with 16 bases between the two ends.

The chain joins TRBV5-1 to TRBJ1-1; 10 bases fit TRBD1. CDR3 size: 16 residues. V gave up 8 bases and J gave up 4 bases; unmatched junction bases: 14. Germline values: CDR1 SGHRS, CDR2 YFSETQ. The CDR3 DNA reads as TGCGCCAGTTATTCCGGGACAGGGGCCGGGTTCACTGAAGCTTTCTTT. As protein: CASYSGTGAGFTEAFF.

The chain's CDR3 is CASSLEAGGGETQYF. The CDR3 nucleotides are TGTGCCAGCAGCTTGGAGGCAGGGGGTGGAGAGACCCAGTACTTC. This chain connects TRBV5-6 to TRBJ2-5, with 7 bases fitting TRBD1. Trimming took 0 bases from V and 4 from J; bases not matched to a gene: 6. This CDR3 is 15 amino acids long. Germline V gene lookup returns CDR1 SGHDT and CDR2 YYEEEE.

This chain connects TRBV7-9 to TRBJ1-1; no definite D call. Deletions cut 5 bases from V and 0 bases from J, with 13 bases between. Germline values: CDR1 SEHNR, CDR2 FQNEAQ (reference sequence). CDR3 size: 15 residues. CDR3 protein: CASSLSGRLNTEAFF. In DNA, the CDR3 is TGTGCCAGCAGCCTATCAGGAAGGTTGAACACTGAAGCTTTCTTT.

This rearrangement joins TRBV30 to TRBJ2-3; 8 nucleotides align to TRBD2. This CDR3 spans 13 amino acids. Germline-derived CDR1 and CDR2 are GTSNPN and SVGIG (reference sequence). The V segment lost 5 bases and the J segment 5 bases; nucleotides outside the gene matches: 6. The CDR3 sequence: CAWRAGAGDTQYF. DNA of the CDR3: TGTGCCTGGCGAGCGGGGGCGGGAGATACGCAGTATTTT.

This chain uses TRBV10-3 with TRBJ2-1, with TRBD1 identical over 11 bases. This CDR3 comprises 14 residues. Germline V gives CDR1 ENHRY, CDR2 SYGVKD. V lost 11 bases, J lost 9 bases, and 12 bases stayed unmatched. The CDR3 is CALGGQGGSGEQFF. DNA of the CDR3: TGTGCCCTCGGGGGACAGGGGGGATCGGGTGAGCAGTTCTTC.

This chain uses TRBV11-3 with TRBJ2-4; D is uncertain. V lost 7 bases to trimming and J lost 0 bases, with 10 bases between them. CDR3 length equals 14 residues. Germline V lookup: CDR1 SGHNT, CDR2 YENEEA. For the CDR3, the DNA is TGTGCCAGCACTCCCCCACAAGCCAAAAACATTCAGTACTTC. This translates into CASTPPQAKNIQYF.

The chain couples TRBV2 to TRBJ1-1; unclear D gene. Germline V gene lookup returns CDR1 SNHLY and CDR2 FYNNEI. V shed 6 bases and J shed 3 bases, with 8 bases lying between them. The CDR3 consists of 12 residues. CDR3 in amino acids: CASSLRDTEAFF. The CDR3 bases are TGTGCCAGCAGCTTACGGGACACTGAAGCTTTCTTT.

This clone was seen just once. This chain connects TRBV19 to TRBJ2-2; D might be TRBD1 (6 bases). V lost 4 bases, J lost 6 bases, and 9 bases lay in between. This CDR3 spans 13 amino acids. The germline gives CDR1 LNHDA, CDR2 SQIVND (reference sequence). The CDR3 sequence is CASSKQGSGELFF. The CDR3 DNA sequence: TGTGCCAGTAGTAAACAGGGCTCCGGGGAGCTGTTTTTT.

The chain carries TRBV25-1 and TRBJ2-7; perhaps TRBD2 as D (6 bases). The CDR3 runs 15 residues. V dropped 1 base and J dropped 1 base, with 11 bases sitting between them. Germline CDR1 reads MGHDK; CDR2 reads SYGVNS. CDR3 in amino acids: CASSEFRGGSYEQYF. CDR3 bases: TGTGCCAGCAGTGAATTCCGTGGGGGGTCCTACGAGCAGTACTTC.

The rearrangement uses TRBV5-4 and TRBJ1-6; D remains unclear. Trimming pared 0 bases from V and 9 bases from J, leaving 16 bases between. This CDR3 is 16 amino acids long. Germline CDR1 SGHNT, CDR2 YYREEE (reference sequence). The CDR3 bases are TGTGCCAGCAGCTTGGGGAAAGGCGGGAATTTTTCACCCCTCCACTTT. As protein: CASSLGKGGNFSPLHF.

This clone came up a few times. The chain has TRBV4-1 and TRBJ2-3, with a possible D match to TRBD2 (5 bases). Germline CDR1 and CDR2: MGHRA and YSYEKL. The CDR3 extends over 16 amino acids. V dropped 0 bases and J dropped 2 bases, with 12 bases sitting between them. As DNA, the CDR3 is TGCGCCAGCAGCCAAGAAGGAGGACTTTTCACAGATACGCAGTATTTT. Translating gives CASSQEGGLFTDTQYF.

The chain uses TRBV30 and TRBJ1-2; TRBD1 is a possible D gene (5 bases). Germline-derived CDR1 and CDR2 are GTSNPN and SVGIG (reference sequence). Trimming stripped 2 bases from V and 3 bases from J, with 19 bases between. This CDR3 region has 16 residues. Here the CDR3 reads CAWSYSVWGTDYGYTF. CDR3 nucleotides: TGTGCCTGGAGTTATTCTGTATGGGGCACGGACTATGGCTACACCTTC.

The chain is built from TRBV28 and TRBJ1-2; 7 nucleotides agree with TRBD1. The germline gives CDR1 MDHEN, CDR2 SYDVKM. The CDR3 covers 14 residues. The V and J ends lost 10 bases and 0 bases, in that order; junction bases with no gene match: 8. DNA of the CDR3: TGTGCCATCCTTGGGGGGACAGCTAACTATGGCTACACCTTC. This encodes CAILGGTANYGYTF.

CDR3 DNA: TGTGCCAGCAGCTTAGTGGCCGCCGCGGCCACCTTC. Its protein is CASSLVAAAATF. This rearrangement joins TRBV7-2 to TRBJ1-2; the D is unclear. The CDR3 spans 12 residues. Per the germline V gene, CDR1 is SGHTA and CDR2 is FQGNSA. The V and J ends lost 1 base and 13 bases respectively, with 13 bases between them.

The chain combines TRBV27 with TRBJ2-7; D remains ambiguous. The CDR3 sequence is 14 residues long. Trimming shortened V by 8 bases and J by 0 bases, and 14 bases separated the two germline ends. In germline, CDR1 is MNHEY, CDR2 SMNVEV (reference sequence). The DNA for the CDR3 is TGTGCCAGCGAAGACATCCCGGTCTCCTACGAGCAGTACTTC. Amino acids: CASEDIPVSYEQYF.

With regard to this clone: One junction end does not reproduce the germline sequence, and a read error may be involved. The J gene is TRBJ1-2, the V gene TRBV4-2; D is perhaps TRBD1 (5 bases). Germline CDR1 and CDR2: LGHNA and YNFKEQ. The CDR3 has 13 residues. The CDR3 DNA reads TGTGCCAGCAGCGGACAAGACGACCCAAGGCCCTACTTC. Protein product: CASSGQDDPRPYF.

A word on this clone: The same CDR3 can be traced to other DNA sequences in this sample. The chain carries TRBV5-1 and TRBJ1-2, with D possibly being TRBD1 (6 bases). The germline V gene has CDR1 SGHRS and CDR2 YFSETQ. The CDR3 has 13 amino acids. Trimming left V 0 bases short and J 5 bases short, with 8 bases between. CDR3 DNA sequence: TGCGCCAGCAGCTTGGCGGACAGTTATGGCTACACCTTC. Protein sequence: CASSLADSYGYTF.

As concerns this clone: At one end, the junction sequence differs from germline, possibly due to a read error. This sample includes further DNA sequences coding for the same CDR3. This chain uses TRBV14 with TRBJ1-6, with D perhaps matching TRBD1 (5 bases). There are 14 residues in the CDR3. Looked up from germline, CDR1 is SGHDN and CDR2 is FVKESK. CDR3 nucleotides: TGTGCCAGCAGTACGACAGTTTATAATTCCCCCCTCCACTTT. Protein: CASSTTVYNSPLHF.